Following are 11 T cell receptor beta chains from one sample sequenced in a study of T cell repertoires in cytomegalovirus infection. One entry per CDR3 protein results from TCRdb running MiXCR on the reads. The sample has roughly 200,000 distinct CDR3 sequences, roughly 9% seen once. The specimen sequenced was PBMCs. These receptors originate from a human donor in good health (CMV status not recorded). Some clones in this sample may be carry-over from other donors' samples.

In its sample, this clonotype was seen many times. The gene calls are TRBV7-2 and TRBJ2-7; TRBD1 agrees at 7 bases. Germline V gives CDR1 SGHTA, CDR2 FQGNSA. The junction had 5 bases not matched to a gene; V was cut back by 6 bases and J by 0 bases. There are 14 residues in the CDR3. CDR3 in DNA: TGTGCCAGCAGACCAGGGGGAAGCTCCTACGAGCAGTACTTC. This sequence encodes CASRPGGSSYEQYF.

This clonotype was seen repeatedly, ten times or more. This sequence joins TRBV11-2 and TRBJ2-5; 7 positions match TRBD1. Germline lookup yields CDR1 SGHAT and CDR2 FQNNGV. The V and J ends lost 3 bases and 1 base, in that order; junction bases with no gene match: 5. This CDR3 has 15 residues. The CDR3 here is CASSFLQGPQETQYF. The CDR3 DNA sequence: TGTGCCAGCAGCTTCTTACAGGGGCCCCAAGAGACCCAGTACTTC.

This clonotype was counted a few times. The rearrangement joins TRBV7-2 to TRBJ2-7, with 8 bases aligning to TRBD2. Germline lookup yields CDR1 SGHTA and CDR2 FQGNSA. The trim removed 5 bases at V and 3 bases at J, leaving 9 bases unmatched. CDR3 size: 15 residues. CDR3 nucleotide sequence: TGTGCCAGCAGCCACACTAGCGGAAGATTCTACGAGCAGTACTTC. It yields the protein CASSHTSGRFYEQYF.

In this sample, this clonotype turned up many times. The rearrangement joins TRBV28 to TRBJ1-5, with no clear D. Trimming stripped 3 bases from V and 8 bases from J, with 8 bases between. There are 12 residues in the CDR3. The germline CDR1 and CDR2 sequences are MDHEN and SYDVKM. In DNA, the CDR3 is TGTGCCAGCAGTTTGGCCCCGAAGCCCCAGCATTTT. This encodes CASSLAPKPQHF.

V usage is TRBV4-2 and J usage is TRBJ2-7, with D unresolved. The CDR3 covers 15 residues. V was shortened by 0 bases and J by 3 bases, with 12 bases between the two germline ends. Germline CDR1 and CDR2: LGHNA and YNFKEQ. Written as DNA, the CDR3 is TGTGCCAGCAGCCAAGAGCCCACTGGCGACTACGAGCAGTACTTC. The encoded protein is CASSQEPTGDYEQYF.

This chain uses TRBV2 with TRBJ2-6, with D perhaps given as TRBD1 or TRBD2 (5 bases each). The CDR3 extends over 15 amino acids. Germline lookup yields CDR1 SNHLY and CDR2 FYNNEI. The V gene lost 6 bases and the J gene lost 13 bases, with 22 bases spanning the gap. The CDR3 DNA sequence: TGTGCCAGCAGCCCCAGGCAGGGAGATCGGGGAGTCCTGACTTTC. This translates into CASSPRQGDRGVLTF.

This clonotype was seen a handful of times. CDR3 nucleotides: TGTGCCAGCAGTTCCCTAAGCAGGGGTTGGACTGAAGCTTTCTTT. Protein product: CASSSLSRGWTEAFF. V is TRBV28 and J is TRBJ1-1, with D possibly matching TRBD1 (6 bases). With 4 bases removed from V and 5 bases from J, the gap between germline ends came to 17 bases. The CDR3 contains 15 residues. Germline lookup yields CDR1 MDHEN and CDR2 SYDVKM.

In its sample, this clonotype was seen many times. V usage is TRBV18 and J usage is TRBJ1-1, with 9 positions matching TRBD1. The CDR3 loop spans 16 amino acids. Trimming at V came to 4 bases and at J to 7 bases, leaving 13 bases not matched to a gene. Germline CDR1 reads KGHSH; CDR2 reads LQKENI. Here the CDR3 DNA reads TGTGCCAGCTCACAGTCCCGGGACAGGGACGGGGGTGAAGCTTTCTTT. This codes for CASSQSRDRDGGEAFF.

This clonotype was observed many times. The chain joins TRBV7-2 to TRBJ2-1; 7 positions agree with TRBD1. Germline CDR1 and CDR2: SGHTA and FQGNSA. The CDR3 length is 16 residues. V gave up 2 bases and J gave up 1 base; unmatched junction bases: 5. This CDR3 is CASSLNRGLSYNEQFF. The DNA for the CDR3 is TGTGCCAGCAGCTTAAACAGGGGCTTGTCCTACAATGAGCAGTTCTTC.

This clonotype was detected many times. The J gene is TRBJ1-2, the V gene TRBV6-6; 8 bases agree with TRBD1. J lost 4 bases, V lost 7 bases, and 11 bases had no gene match. The CDR3 is 15 residues long. Per germline, CDR1 MNHNY and CDR2 SVGAGI (reference sequence). As DNA, the CDR3 is TGTGCCAGCATTCCGACCGGGACAGGCCTCTATGGCTACACCTTC. This gives the protein CASIPTGTGLYGYTF.

This clonotype was counted at least ten times. The chain recombines TRBV7-2 with TRBJ2-7; D may correspond to TRBD1 or TRBD2 (5 bases each). This CDR3 spans 14 amino acids. The germline V gene encodes CDR1 SGHTA and CDR2 FQGNSA. Trimming removed 8 bases at V and 3 bases at J, with 17 bases between. CDR3 bases: TGTGCCAGCGCCCTCGGGGCTATTAACTACGAGCAGTACTTC. This translates into CASALGAINYEQYF.